This passage covers 7 T cell receptor beta chains from one sample sequenced in a study of cytomegalovirus exposure and HLA in healthy donors. PCR was performed using 60 Vbeta and 13 Jbeta primers. Repertoires were generated with immunoSEQ multiplex PCR, while TCRdb's copy carries only in-frame clones and drops some. The profile shows 150,000 to 200,000 clones, more than 80% of them singletons. The material sequenced was PBMCs. All receptors come from a woman aged 18 to 35 in good health and CMV-seropositive.

CDR3 sequence (DNA): TGCGCCAGCAGCCAAGAGAGGGAGATAGCCAAAAACATTCAGTACTTC. Its protein is CASSQEREIAKNIQYF. V and J are TRBV4-3 and TRBJ2-4; D may be TRBD2 (5 bases). The ends were cut back, 0 bases at V and 0 bases at J, with 9 bases in the middle. Per germline, CDR1 LGHNA and CDR2 YSLEER. This CDR3 is built from 16 residues.

The CDR3 nucleotides are TGCGCCAGCAGCCTACAACCCGACAGGTCCGTGGGGCCTGGGATGAACACTGAAGCTTTCTTT. It is translated as CASSLQPDRSVGPGMNTEAFF. V and J are TRBV5-1 and TRBJ1-1; D perhaps matches TRBD1 (6 bases). Trimming removed 4 bases at V and 0 bases at J, with 31 bases between. This CDR3 has 21 residues. Per germline, CDR1 SGHRS and CDR2 YFSETQ.

In its sample, this clone was seen once. The chain joins TRBV5-1 to TRBJ2-7; TRBD1 agrees at 8 bases. The junction had 3 bases not matched to a gene; V was cut back by 2 bases and J by 2 bases. Germline lookup yields CDR1 SGHRS and CDR2 YFSETQ. This CDR3 has 14 residues. CDR3: CASSFETGAYEQYF. In DNA form, the CDR3 reads TGCGCCAGCAGCTTCGAGACAGGGGCCTACGAGCAGTACTTC.

The chain couples TRBV7-6 to TRBJ1-6; tentatively, D is TRBD1 (6 bases). The CDR3 runs 17 residues. Germline CDR1 SGHVS, CDR2 FNYEAQ. Trimming removed 5 bases from V and 0 bases from J, with 14 bases in between. CDR3 sequence: CASSRDTSSSYNSPLHF. The CDR3, as DNA: TGTGCCAGCAGCCGGGACACCTCTAGCTCCTATAATTCACCCCTCCACTTT.

This chain uses TRBV7-9 with TRBJ1-4, with D tentatively TRBD1 (5 bases). Germline loops: CDR1 SEHNR, CDR2 FQNEAQ (reference sequence). This CDR3 region has 15 residues. V lost 1 base, J lost 0 bases, and 6 bases lay in between. This CDR3 reads CASSLGTTTNEKLFF. The CDR3, as DNA: TGTGCCAGCAGCTTAGGGACAACAACTAATGAAAAACTGTTTTTT. Looking up the rest from reference TRBV7-9 and TRBJ1-4 gives the full variable domain: DTGVSQNPRHKITKRGQNVTFRCDPISEHNRLYWYRQTLGQGPEFLTYFQNEAQLEKSRLLSDRFSAERPKGSFSTLEIQRTEQGDSAMYLCASSLGTTTNEKLFFGSGTQLSVL.

The chain carries TRBV18 and TRBJ2-7; 7 nucleotides match TRBD1. Germline V gene data show CDR1 as KGHSH and CDR2 as LQKENI. V trimming: 4 bases; J trimming: 6 bases; junction bases outside the gene matches: 9. The CDR3 is 14 residues long. The CDR3 sequence is CASSLETGSSEQYF. The CDR3 nucleotides are TGTGCCAGCTCACTCGAGACAGGGTCGAGCGAGCAGTACTTC.

CDR3 sequence reads: CASSIPGTANNYGYTF. The CDR3 DNA reads TGTGCCAGTAGTATCCCCGGGACAGCTAATAACTATGGCTACACCTTC. This chain connects TRBV19 to TRBJ1-2; TRBD1 matches at 7 bases. With 3 bases clipped from V and 1 base from J, the junction kept 8 bases outside the gene matches. Germline V CDR1 and CDR2: LNHDA, SQIVND (reference sequence). The CDR3 spans 16 residues.